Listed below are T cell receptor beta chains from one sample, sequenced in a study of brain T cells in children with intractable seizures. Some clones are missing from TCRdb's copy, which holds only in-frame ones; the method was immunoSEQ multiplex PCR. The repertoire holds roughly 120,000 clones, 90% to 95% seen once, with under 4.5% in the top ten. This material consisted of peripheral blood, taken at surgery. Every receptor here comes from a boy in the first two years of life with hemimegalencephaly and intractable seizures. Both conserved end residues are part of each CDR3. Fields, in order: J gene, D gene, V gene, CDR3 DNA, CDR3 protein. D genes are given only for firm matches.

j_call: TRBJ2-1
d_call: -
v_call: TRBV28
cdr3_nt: TGTGCCAGCCGGGGGAGCTCCTACAATGAGCAGTTCTTC
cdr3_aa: CASRGSSYNEQFF

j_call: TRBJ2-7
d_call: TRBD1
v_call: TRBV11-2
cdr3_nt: TGTGCCAGCAGCTTAGGAGTGGGAACAGGGGGTTGGTACTTC
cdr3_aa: CASSLGVGTGGWYF

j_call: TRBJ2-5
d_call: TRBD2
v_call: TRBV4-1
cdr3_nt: TGCGCCAGCAGCCAAAATAGCGGGAGTGGCCAAGAGACCCAGTACTTC
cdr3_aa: CASSQNSGSGQETQYF

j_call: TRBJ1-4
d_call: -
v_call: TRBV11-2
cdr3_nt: TGTGCCAGCAGCTTAGCGGGACGGACTAATGAAAAACTGTTTTTT
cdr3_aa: CASSLAGRTNEKLFF

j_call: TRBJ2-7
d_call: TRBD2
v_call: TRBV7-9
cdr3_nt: TGTGCCAGCAGCCGAACTAGCGGGAGTCCCTACGAGCAGTACTTC
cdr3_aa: CASSRTSGSPYEQYF

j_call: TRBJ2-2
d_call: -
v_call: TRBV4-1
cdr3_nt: TGCGCCAGCAGCCGTCAGGGTTACACCGGGGAGCTGTTTTTT
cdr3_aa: CASSRQGYTGELFF

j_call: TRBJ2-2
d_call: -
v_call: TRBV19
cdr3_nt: TGTGCCAGTAGTATCCTGGGGGCGCCGAACACCGGGGAGCTGTTTTTT
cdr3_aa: CASSILGAPNTGELFF

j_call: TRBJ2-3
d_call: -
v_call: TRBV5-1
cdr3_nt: TGCGCCAGCAGCTTGGGGGACCCCGAATGGTCGACGCAGTATTTT
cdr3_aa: CASSLGDPEWSTQYF

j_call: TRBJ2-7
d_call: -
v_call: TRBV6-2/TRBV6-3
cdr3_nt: TGTGCCAGCAGTTACGGACCGGCGGGACCCTACGAGCAGTACTTC
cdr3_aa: CASSYGPAGPYEQYF

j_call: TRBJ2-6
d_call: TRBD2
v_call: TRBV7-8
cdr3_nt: TGTGCCAGCAGCCAACTAGCGGGGGAACGTATTTCTGGGGCCAACGTCCTGACTTTC
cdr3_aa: CASSQLAGERISGANVLTF

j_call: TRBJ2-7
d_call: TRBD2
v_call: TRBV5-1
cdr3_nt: TGCGCCAGCAGCTTGGCTGCGCGGGGGGGCTACGAGCAGTACTTC
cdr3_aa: CASSLAARGGYEQYF

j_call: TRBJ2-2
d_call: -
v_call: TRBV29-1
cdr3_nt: TGCAGCGTTTTAGGACTGCCCCCTGGGGAGCTGTTTTTT
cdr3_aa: CSVLGLPPGELFF

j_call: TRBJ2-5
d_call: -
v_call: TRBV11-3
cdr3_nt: TGTGCCAGCAGCTTAAGTTCTAGGACCCAGTACTTC
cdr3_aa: CASSLSSRTQYF

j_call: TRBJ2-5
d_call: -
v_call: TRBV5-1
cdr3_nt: TGCGCCAGCAGCTTGGCCAGCTTGGAGACCCAGTACTTC
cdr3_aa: CASSLASLETQYF

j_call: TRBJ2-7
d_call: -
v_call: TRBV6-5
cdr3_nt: TGTGCCAGCAGTTACTCGTTTCCAGGGTCCTACGAGCAGTACTTC
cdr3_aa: CASSYSFPGSYEQYF

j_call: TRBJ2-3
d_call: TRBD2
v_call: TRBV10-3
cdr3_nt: TGTGCCATCAGGACGACTAGCATGGGTTCATCGGATACGCAGTATTTT
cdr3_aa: CAIRTTSMGSSDTQYF

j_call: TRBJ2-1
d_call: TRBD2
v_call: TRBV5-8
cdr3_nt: TGTGCCAGCAGCTTGGTCGGGACTAGCGGCTACAATGAGCAGTTCTTC
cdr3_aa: CASSLVGTSGYNEQFF

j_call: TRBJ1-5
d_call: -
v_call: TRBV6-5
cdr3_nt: TGTGCCAGCACCGGAGAGCCCCAGCATTTT
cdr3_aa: CASTGEPQHF

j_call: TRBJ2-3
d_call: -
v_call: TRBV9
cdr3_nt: TGTGCCAGCAGCGTAGGCGGGGCCAGTGCTAATACGCAGTATTTT
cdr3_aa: CASSVGGASANTQYF

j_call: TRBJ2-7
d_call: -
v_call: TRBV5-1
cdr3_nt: TGCGCCAGCAGCTTCGGATGGCCTTTAGGACCTTCCGTCTCCTACGAGCAGTACTTC
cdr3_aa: CASSFGWPLGPSVSYEQYF

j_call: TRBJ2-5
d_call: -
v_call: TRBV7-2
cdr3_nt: TGTGCCAGCAGCCCCATCCGCGATCAAGAGACCCAGTACTTC
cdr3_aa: CASSPIRDQETQYF

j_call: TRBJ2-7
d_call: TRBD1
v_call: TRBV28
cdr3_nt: TGTGCCAGCAGCCTACAGGGGGCTTTCGAGCAGTACTTC
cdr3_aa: CASSLQGAFEQYF